This TCR beta chain was documented in a study of beta chain features in type 1 diabetes. Study-level information: All samples together contributed approximately 100 million sorted cells for examination. Study-wide results and caveats: Compared to healthy donors, patients appeared to have naive, central memory and Treg TCRB repertoires that were more alike. Unsettled here was the matter of whether HLA type influences TCRB rearrangement. Among all four CD4+ subsets, Type 1 diabetes patients had TCRB CDR3s that were moderately but significantly shorter.

The V gene end was trimmed by 5 bases and the J gene end by 9 bases; junction bases not matched to a gene: 18. This CDR3 spans 17 amino acids. Germline values: CDR1 LNHNV, CDR2 YYDKDF (reference sequence). Sequencing targeted expressed TCRB transcripts, as all isolated RNA had been reverse transcribed. Reads from naive, central memory and regulatory T cell samples averaged roughly 3.6 million. TCRdb keeps only in-frame clones here, not all; method: immunoSEQ multiplex PCR. The sample holds fewer than 450,000 clones, around an eighth seen once. On this clone itself: What it binds is not known.

This sequence was found in a young woman with type 1 diabetes. The chain is built from TRBV15 and TRBJ2-1; 8 nucleotides agree with TRBD2. Sequencing was done on a sample of naive CD4+ T cells from blood. CDR3: CATSPRKSGSIPREQFF. CDR3 in DNA: TGTGCCACCAGCCCCCGGAAAAGCGGGAGTATTCCTCGTGAGCAGTTCTTC.